The 12 T cell receptor beta chains below were found in one sample sequenced in a study of chemoradiotherapy in HPV16-positive cancers. TCRdb's table, derived via immunoSEQ multiplex PCR, lists solely in-frame clones and lacks some. The top ten hold 2.5% to 3% of the sample, which has over a thousand clones, about 89% seen once. Sequenced here: tumor tissue, sampled from a patient who underwent chemoradiotherapy. The receptors shown here come from a human donor with HPV-associated anogenital cancer.

The chain couples TRBV7-9 to TRBJ1-2; no clear D gene. V dropped 4 bases and J dropped 6 bases, with 12 bases sitting between them. CDR1 SEHNR and CDR2 FQNEAQ come from the germline V gene (reference sequence). The CDR3 spans 13 residues. For the CDR3, the DNA is TGTGCCAGCAGCTCCCCCTGGACGGATGGCTACACCTTC. Its translation is CASSSPWTDGYTF.

The chain links TRBV11-2 to TRBJ2-7; no definite D call. The V end lost 3 bases, the J end lost 7 bases, and 10 bases lay between the germline ends. Germline CDR1 SGHAT, CDR2 FQNNGV. The CDR3 runs to 12 residues. DNA of the CDR3: TGTGCCAGCAGCTTCAACGGTAGGGAGCAGTACTTC. Its translation: CASSFNGREQYF.

The chain has TRBV28 and TRBJ2-2; D might be TRBD2 (6 bases). The length of the CDR3 is 16 residues. The V gene lost 4 bases and the J gene lost 0 bases, with 12 bases spanning the gap. The germline CDR1 and CDR2 sequences are MDHEN and SYDVKM. The CDR3 is CASSYLAAPNTGELFF. The CDR3 region has the DNA TGTGCCAGCAGTTATTTAGCGGCACCGAACACCGGGGAGCTGTTTTTT.

This chain joins TRBV19 and TRBJ2-5; 7 nucleotides align to TRBD2. V was clipped by 6 bases and J by 3 bases; unmatched bases: 13. The CDR3 runs to 16 residues. Germline values: CDR1 LNHDA, CDR2 SQIVND (reference sequence). This CDR3 reads CASSRSGRSAKETQYF. CDR3 DNA: TGTGCCAGTAGCCGTAGCGGGCGGTCGGCTAAAGAGACCCAGTACTTC.

The gene calls are TRBV19 and TRBJ1-6, with D possibly being TRBD1 (6 bases). Between the trimmed V and J ends, which lost 9 bases and 8 bases, there was a span of 17 bases. The CDR3 consists of 14 residues. The germline gives CDR1 LNHDA, CDR2 SQIVND (reference sequence). The CDR3 here is CASGIQGIDSPLHF. Here the CDR3 DNA reads TGTGCCAGCGGAATACAGGGAATTGATTCACCCCTCCACTTT.

The chain is built from TRBV11-1 and TRBJ1-2; no firm D call. The germline V gene encodes CDR1 SGHAT and CDR2 FQDESV (reference sequence). CDR3 size: 13 residues. V was clipped by 5 bases and J by 9 bases, with 16 bases between them. As DNA, the CDR3 is TGTGCCAGCAGCCTTACAGAGGGCTTACGCTACACCTTC. Its protein is CASSLTEGLRYTF.

This clone occurred once. V is TRBV4-3 and J is TRBJ1-2; no reliable D call. The CDR3 length is 14 residues. Between the trimmed V and J ends, which lost 0 bases and 8 bases, there was a span of 13 bases. Germline assignment: CDR1 LGHNA and CDR2 YSLEER. The chain's CDR3 is CASSQDERADGYTF. In DNA form, the CDR3 reads TGCGCCAGCAGCCAAGATGAGAGGGCCGACGGCTACACCTTC.

Here the CDR3 DNA reads TGTGCCAGCAGCCCTAGGGGGGCCGGAAACACCATATATTTT. Translating gives CASSPRGAGNTIYF. The chain joins TRBV11-3 to TRBJ1-3; D might be TRBD1 (6 bases). This CDR3 has 14 amino acids. The germline CDR1 and CDR2 sequences are SGHNT and YENEEA. Deletions cut 5 bases from V and 4 bases from J, with 12 bases between.

The chain recombines TRBV5-5 with TRBJ2-3, with 8 positions matching TRBD2. Germline CDR1 SGHKS, CDR2 YYEKEE (reference sequence). The CDR3 sequence is 14 residues long. Trimming cost V 4 bases and J 8 bases; bases outside gene matches: 9. CDR3 sequence (DNA): TGTGCCAGCAGCCTCCACGGGGCGGGGGGTACGCAGTATTTT. Its protein product is CASSLHGAGGTQYF.

The chain is built from TRBV5-1 and TRBJ2-5; D is undetermined. Germline V lookup: CDR1 SGHRS, CDR2 YFSETQ. The CDR3 is 11 residues long. V lost 7 bases, J lost 5 bases, and 9 bases lay in between. The chain's CDR3 is CASGYGETQYF. The CDR3 DNA is TGCGCCAGCGGGTATGGGGAGACCCAGTACTTC.

This chain connects TRBV5-1 to TRBJ1-3; 11 nucleotides line up with TRBD1. CDR3 length: 15 residues. The J segment lost 4 bases and the V segment lost 4 bases, leaving 4 bases of the junction unmatched. Germline V CDR1 and CDR2: SGHRS, YFSETQ. CDR3 loop: CASSPGQGAGNTIYF. DNA of the CDR3: TGCGCCAGCAGCCCTGGACAGGGGGCGGGAAACACCATATATTTT.

V usage is TRBV6-5 and J usage is TRBJ2-1; D remains ambiguous. Trimming stripped 6 bases from V and 4 bases from J, with 16 bases between. Germline CDR1 MNHEY, CDR2 SVGAGI. The CDR3 is 15 residues long. Here the CDR3 reads CASRRTSDLYNEQFF. CDR3 nucleotide sequence: TGTGCCAGCAGGAGGACCTCGGACCTTTACAATGAGCAGTTCTTC.